This record covers a single TCR beta chain. This CDR3 spans 14 amino acids. From germline, CDR1 is GTSNPN and CDR2 SVGIG (reference sequence). V dropped 3 bases and J dropped 6; count of bases not matched to a gene: 5. Only in-frame clones appear in the TCRdb table, and some are missing; sequencing was by immunoSEQ multiplex PCR. Here the sample spans 50,000 to 75,000 clones, less than 85% being singletons. The data were taken from a study of blood T cell repertoires in COVID-19. V is TRBV30 and J is TRBJ1-5, with 10 bases fitting TRBD1. The source of this sequence is a man aged 60 to 69 with acute or convalescent COVID-19. The sequenced sample was peripheral blood. The chain's CDR3 is CAWSRGQGSQPQHF. CDR3 nucleotide sequence: TGTGCCTGGAGCAGGGGACAGGGGAGTCAGCCCCAGCATTTT.